This TCR beta chain is from a study of T cell repertoires in cytomegalovirus infection. This clonotype was seen more than once but under ten times. The target antigen is unknown. The trim removed 4 bases at V and 6 bases at J, leaving 7 bases unmatched. Germline-derived CDR1 and CDR2 are LGHNA and YSLEER. The CDR3 spans 15 residues. MiXCR was run by TCRdb on the reads, yielding one entry per CDR3 protein. The repertoire includes 340,000 or so distinct CDR3 sequences, 25% of them detected once, and about an eighth sits in the top ten. The material sequenced was cultured PBMCs, taken from culture after CMV antigen stimulation. The clonotype was recovered from a human donor in good health (CMV status not recorded). Some clones in this sample may be carry-over from other donors' samples. V usage is TRBV4-3 and J usage is TRBJ1-3; 9 nucleotides match TRBD1. This CDR3 is CASSRDRGFLNTIYF. The DNA for the CDR3 is TGCGCCAGCAGCCGAGACAGGGGGTTTTTAAACACCATATATTTT.